Given below is one T cell receptor (beta chain) in context. The antigen is unknown. Germline V gene data show CDR1 as SGHRS and CDR2 as YFSETQ. V gave up 4 bases and J gave up 9 bases, with 11 bases separating them. The CDR3 runs to 12 residues. The source of the sample is a study of Tregs in tolerant kidney transplant recipients. Libraries were prepared by immunoSEQ multiplex PCR; TCRdb keeps only in-frame clonotypes and omits some of them. The sample has 75,000 to 80,000 clones; 80% to 95% are singletons. Study-level findings and limits: Biological reproducibility was not directly addressed, but technical replication error appeared minimal.

J is TRBJ2-1 and V is TRBV5-1; TRBD2 might be the D (6 bases). The source material was Tregs from blood, sampled before the transplant. The sequence was collected from a human donor who received a combined kidney and bone marrow transplant. CDR3 DNA: TGCGCCAGCAGCGCGGGACCGCGTGAGCAGTTCTTC. Protein: CASSAGPREQFF.